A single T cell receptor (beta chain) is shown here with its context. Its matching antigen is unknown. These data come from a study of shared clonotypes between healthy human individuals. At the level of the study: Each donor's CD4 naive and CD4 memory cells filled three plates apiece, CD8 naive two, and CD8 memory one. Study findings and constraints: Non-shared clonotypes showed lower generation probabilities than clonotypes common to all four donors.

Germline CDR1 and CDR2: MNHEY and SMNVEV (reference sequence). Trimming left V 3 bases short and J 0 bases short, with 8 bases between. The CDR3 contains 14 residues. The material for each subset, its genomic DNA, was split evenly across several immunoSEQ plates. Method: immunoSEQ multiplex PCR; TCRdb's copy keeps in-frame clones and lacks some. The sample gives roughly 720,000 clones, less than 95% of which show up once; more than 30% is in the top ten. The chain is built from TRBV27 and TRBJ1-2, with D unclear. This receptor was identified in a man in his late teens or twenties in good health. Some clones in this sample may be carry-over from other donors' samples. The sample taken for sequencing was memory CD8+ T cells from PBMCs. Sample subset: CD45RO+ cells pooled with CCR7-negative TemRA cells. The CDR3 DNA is TGTGCCAGCAGTTTGGGCAGAACTAACTATGGCTACACCTTC. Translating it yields CASSLGRTNYGYTF.